Listed here are 32 T cell receptor beta chains from one sample, sequenced in a study of CD8 T cells in ankylosing spondylitis. TCRdb analysed the 5' RACE reads with MiXCR anew, one entry per CDR3 protein. Among 200,000 to 250,000 distinct CDR3 sequences listed, approximately 11% were seen once. The sequencing sample was made of blood, either unsorted or a sorted T cell fraction (not recorded which). The receptors were gathered from a male donor with ankylosing spondylitis or in good health (not recorded which).

This clonotype was found a few times. The rearrangement uses TRBV20-1 and TRBJ2-1, with unresolved D. Trimming removed 1 base from V and 1 base from J, with 5 bases in between. The CDR3 spans 13 residues. Germline V gives CDR1 DFQATT, CDR2 SNEGSKA (reference sequence). CDR3 protein: CSARGGSYNEQFF. Written as DNA, the CDR3 is TGCAGTGCTAGAGGGGGATCCTACAATGAGCAGTTCTTC.

Many counts were recorded for this clonotype. The chain carries TRBV12-3 or TRBV12-4 and TRBJ1-5, with 7 positions matching TRBD1. This CDR3 contains 15 residues. Germline trimming cut 5 bases from V and 4 bases from J; bases unmatched to any gene: 8. The CDR3: CASSTRTGQNQPQHF. The CDR3 DNA reads TGTGCCAGCAGTACGCGGACAGGTCAAAATCAGCCCCAGCATTTT.

J is TRBJ2-1 and V is TRBV28, with 10 bases fitting TRBD1. The CDR3 has 15 residues. Germline loops: CDR1 MDHEN, CDR2 SYDVKM. Trimming cost V 8 bases and J 10 bases; bases outside gene matches: 14. The CDR3 spells CASVVGTGVGGEQFF. The CDR3 coding sequence is TGTGCCAGCGTTGTTGGGACAGGGGTCGGAGGGGAGCAGTTCTTC. The variable domain in full, with the rest retrieved from reference TRBV28 and TRBJ2-1, is DVKVTQSSRYLVKRTGEKVFLECVQDMDHENMFWYRQDPGLGLRLIYFSYDVKMKEKGDIPEGYSVSREKKERFSLILESASTNQTSMYLCASVVGTGVGGEQFFGPGTRLTVL.

The chain uses TRBV30 and TRBJ2-3; D gene uncertain. CDR3 length: 16 amino acids. CDR1 is GTSNPN, CDR2 SVGIG, per germline (reference sequence). V shed 3 bases and J shed 4 bases, with 20 bases lying between them. The DNA of the CDR3 is TGTGCCTGGAGCTTAGGCCGGGCTCAATTAGCAGATACGCAGTATTTT. This translates into CAWSLGRAQLADTQYF. The full variable domain, its missing parts supplied by reference TRBV30 and TRBJ2-3, is SQTIHQWPATLVQPVGSPLSLECTVEGTSNPNLYWYRQAAGRGLQLLFYSVGIGQISSEVPQNLSASRPQDRQFILSSKKLLLSDSGFYLCAWSLGRAQLADTQYFGPGTRLTVL.

The rearrangement uses TRBV12-3 or TRBV12-4 and TRBJ2-1; TRBD2 agrees at 9 bases. This CDR3 is built from 15 residues. Losses at the gene ends were 6 bases for V and 5 bases for J; bases not matched to a gene: 8. The CDR3 nucleotides read TGTGCCAGCAGCAGAAGCGGGGGGCCAGACAATGAGCAGTTCTTC. Its translation is CASSRSGGPDNEQFF.

In this sample, this clonotype turned up a few times. The V and J genes are TRBV27 and TRBJ1-2; D remains unclear. The CDR3 runs 13 residues. Trimming removed 2 bases at V and 4 bases at J, with 8 bases between. The germline V gene encodes CDR1 MNHEY and CDR2 SMNVEV (reference sequence). The CDR3: CASSLGFGYGYTF. The CDR3 nucleotides are TGTGCCAGCAGTTTAGGGTTCGGCTATGGCTACACCTTC.

In this sample, this clonotype turned up many times. The J gene is TRBJ2-1, the V gene TRBV9, with 10 bases aligning to TRBD2. J gave up 2 bases and V 4 bases, and 3 bases lay outside the gene matches. The CDR3 is made up of 15 amino acids. From germline, CDR1 is SGDLS and CDR2 YYNGEE. CDR3 loop: CASSLAGATYNEQFF. CDR3 nucleotides: TGTGCCAGCAGCCTAGCGGGGGCCACCTACAATGAGCAGTTCTTC. The complete variable domain, with remaining parts taken from reference TRBV9 and TRBJ2-1, reads DSGVTQTPKHLITATGQRVTLRCSPRSGDLSVYWYQQSLDQGLQFLIQYYNGEERAKGNILERFSAQQFPDLHSELNLSSLELGDSALYFCASSLAGATYNEQFFGPGTRLTVL.

This clonotype was observed at least ten times. This chain joins TRBV28 and TRBJ2-5, with D possibly matching TRBD1 (6 bases). With 4 bases removed from V and 3 bases from J, the gap between germline ends came to 12 bases. Germline assignment: CDR1 MDHEN and CDR2 SYDVKM. The CDR3 spans 14 residues. The CDR3 bases are TGTGCCAGCAGTTCCCCTAGGACAGAAGAGACCCAGTACTTC. Protein sequence: CASSSPRTEETQYF.

This clonotype was seen at least ten times. The V gene is TRBV5-1, the J gene TRBJ2-1, with 8 bases aligning to TRBD1. Germline V gene lookup returns CDR1 SGHRS and CDR2 YFSETQ. V dropped 4 bases and J dropped 12; count of bases not matched to a gene: 6. The CDR3 sequence is 12 residues long. CDR3 sequence (DNA): TGCGCCAGCAGCAGACAGGGGCAGGGGCAGTTCTTC. This encodes CASSRQGQGQFF. Using reference TRBV5-1 and TRBJ2-1 for the parts outside the CDR3, the full variable domain is KAGVTQTPRYLIKTRGQQVTLSCSPISGHRSVSWYQQTPGQGLQFLFEYFSETQRNKGNFPGRFSGRQFSNSRSEMNVSTLELGDSALYLCASSRQGQGQFFGPGTRLTVL.

This clonotype was recorded at least ten times. The V gene is TRBV20-1, the J gene TRBJ1-1, with 11 nucleotides matching TRBD1. The CDR3 runs to 16 residues. CDR1 is DFQATT, CDR2 SNEGSKA, per germline (reference sequence). V shed 1 base and J 0 bases; nucleotides not matched to a gene: 4. The CDR3 here is CSARAGTGGVNTEAFF. Written as DNA, the CDR3 is TGCAGTGCTAGAGCCGGGACAGGGGGTGTGAACACTGAAGCTTTCTTT.

This clonotype was seen at least ten times. The rearrangement uses TRBV5-1 and TRBJ1-6; D remains ambiguous. CDR1 and CDR2 from the germline V gene are SGHRS and YFSETQ. The CDR3 runs to 15 residues. V lost 1 base and J 7 bases, leaving 12 bases between the germline ends. CDR3 loop: CASSLWEPPNSPLHF. The CDR3 coding sequence is TGCGCCAGCAGCTTGTGGGAGCCTCCGAATTCACCCCTCCACTTT.

This clonotype turned up a few times. This sequence joins TRBV12-3 or TRBV12-4 and TRBJ2-3; 8 nucleotides align to TRBD2. CDR3 length: 16 residues. V lost 6 bases, J lost 4 bases, and 12 bases stayed unmatched. CDR3 sequence: CASSPSGWGSADTQYF. In nucleotides, the CDR3 is TGTGCCAGCAGCCCTAGCGGGTGGGGGAGCGCAGATACGCAGTATTTT.

This sequence joins TRBV5-1 and TRBJ2-3; 9 nucleotides align to TRBD2. Germline CDR1 SGHRS, CDR2 YFSETQ. V gave up 6 bases and J gave up 2 bases; unmatched junction bases: 4. The CDR3 sequence is 14 residues long. CDR3 nucleotides: TGCGCCAGCATAGCGGGGGCCTCCACAGATACGCAGTATTTT. It codes for CASIAGASTDTQYF.

This clonotype has a count of ten or more. V and J are TRBV5-6 and TRBJ2-1; 8 nucleotides line up with TRBD2. The CDR3 consists of 16 residues. V gave up 2 bases and J gave up 7 bases; unmatched junction bases: 11. The germline gives CDR1 SGHDT, CDR2 YYEEEE. The CDR3 sequence: CASSLTPGLVINEQFF. The CDR3 DNA reads as TGTGCCAGCAGCTTAACCCCGGGACTAGTCATAAATGAGCAGTTCTTC. Drawing the rest from reference TRBV5-6 and TRBJ2-1, the complete variable domain is DAGVTQSPTHLIKTRGQQVTLRCSPKSGHDTVSWYQQALGQGPQFIFQYYEEEERQRGNFPDRFSGHQFPNYSSELNVNALLLGDSALYLCASSLTPGLVINEQFFGPGTRLTVL.

This clonotype has ten or more counts. The gene calls are TRBV5-1 and TRBJ2-5; D is uncertain. CDR1 and CDR2 from the germline V gene are SGHRS and YFSETQ. CDR3 length equals 13 residues. V gave up 2 bases and J gave up 3 bases, with 8 bases separating them. In DNA, the CDR3 is TGCGCCAGCAGCTTCATGGTGGAAGAGACCCAGTACTTC. Translated: CASSFMVEETQYF.

This clonotype was observed at least ten times. This rearrangement joins TRBV6-1 to TRBJ2-7; possible D gene TRBD2, 6 bases. Germline CDR1 reads MNHNS; CDR2 reads SASEGT. There are 13 residues in the CDR3. The CDR3 nucleotides read TGTGTCCGAAAAGGGACTGCGCCTGATGAGCAGTACTTC. Translating gives CVRKGTAPDEQYF.

The rearrangement joins TRBV7-9 to TRBJ2-1; no reliable D call. The CDR3 contains 12 residues. The ends were cut back, 11 bases at V and 9 bases at J, with 17 bases in the middle. From germline, CDR1 is SEHNR and CDR2 FQNEAQ (reference sequence). CDR3 coding DNA: TGTGCCCTTAATGGTGCTTCTGGTGAGCAGTTCTTC. It specifies CALNGASGEQFF.

This clonotype was seen repeatedly, ten times or more. The chain has TRBV5-1 and TRBJ2-1, with unresolved D. V lost 2 bases, J lost 0 bases, and 9 bases lay in between. The CDR3 loop spans 15 amino acids. Germline V CDR1 and CDR2: SGHRS, YFSETQ. DNA of the CDR3: TGCGCCAGCAGCTTCGAGGCGAGCTCCTACAATGAGCAGTTCTTC. Translated, it gives CASSFEASSYNEQFF.

The genes are TRBV19 and TRBJ1-2; unclear D gene. From germline, CDR1 is LNHDA and CDR2 SQIVND (reference sequence). The CDR3 contains 11 residues. Trimming shortened V by 5 bases and J by 4 bases, and 5 bases separated the two germline ends. CDR3 amino acids: CASSAGYGYTF. In nucleotides, the CDR3 is TGTGCCAGTAGTGCTGGCTATGGCTACACCTTC.

This chain joins TRBV30 and TRBJ1-5; D remains ambiguous. CDR1 and CDR2 from the germline V gene are GTSNPN and SVGIG (reference sequence). CDR3 size: 15 residues. Trimming pared 0 bases from V and 2 bases from J, leaving 11 bases between. CDR3 sequence (DNA): TGTGCCTGGAGTGTAACCCCGGGAGGCAATCAGCCCCAGCATTTT. It encodes CAWSVTPGGNQPQHF.

This clonotype was observed many times. CDR3 in amino acids: CASSLRVSGANVLTF. Here the CDR3 DNA reads TGCGCCAGCAGTCTACGGGTTAGTGGGGCCAACGTCCTGACTTTC. The rearrangement joins TRBV5-1 to TRBJ2-6; D is undetermined. CDR1 and CDR2 from the germline V gene are SGHRS and YFSETQ. V lost 5 bases, J lost 3 bases, and 12 bases lay in between. The CDR3 extends over 15 amino acids.

This clonotype was seen at least ten times. The chain recombines TRBV5-6 with TRBJ1-1; possible D gene TRBD1, 5 bases. The CDR3 loop spans 14 amino acids. CDR1 and CDR2 (germline): SGHDT, YYEEEE. V lost 0 bases and J 4 bases, leaving 10 bases between the germline ends. CDR3 loop: CASSLEVGGTEAFF. The CDR3 coding sequence is TGTGCCAGCAGCTTGGAAGTTGGGGGCACTGAAGCTTTCTTT. Full variable domain (missing parts from reference TRBV5-6 and TRBJ1-1): DAGVTQSPTHLIKTRGQQVTLRCSPKSGHDTVSWYQQALGQGPQFIFQYYEEEERQRGNFPDRFSGHQFPNYSSELNVNALLLGDSALYLCASSLEVGGTEAFFGQGTRLTVV.

This clonotype was recorded a few times. V gene TRBV7-9 combines with J gene TRBJ1-5; TRBD1 matches 7 bases. Germline V lookup: CDR1 SEHNR, CDR2 FQNEAQ (reference sequence). This CDR3 comprises 16 residues. V lost 5 bases and J lost 0; bases outside the gene matches: 7. CDR3 sequence (DNA): TGTGCCAGCAGCCAGACTGGGACAGATAGCAATCAGCCCCAGCATTTT. As protein: CASSQTGTDSNQPQHF.

This clonotype was seen many times. The chain joins TRBV28 to TRBJ1-3, with D unclear. Trimming cost V 6 bases and J 2 bases, with 17 bases left between them. Per the germline V gene, CDR1 is MDHEN and CDR2 is SYDVKM. The CDR3 consists of 16 residues. CDR3 nucleotide sequence: TGTGCCAGCAGCACCTCATCGGCGGGGACTGGAAACACCATATATTTT. It is translated as CASSTSSAGTGNTIYF.

The chain joins TRBV6-5 to TRBJ1-1; 7 bases align to TRBD1. Germline V lookup: CDR1 MNHEY, CDR2 SVGAGI. V lost 2 bases, J lost 5 bases, and 11 bases stayed unmatched. The CDR3 is 16 amino acids. The chain's CDR3 is CASSYSHRGDSTEAFF. In nucleotides, the CDR3 is TGTGCCAGCAGTTACAGTCACAGGGGTGATAGTACTGAAGCTTTCTTT.

V gene TRBV7-8 combines with J gene TRBJ2-3, with 7 nucleotides matching TRBD1. V trimming: 5 bases; J trimming: 4 bases; junction bases outside the gene matches: 15. CDR3 size: 17 residues. Germline V gene lookup returns CDR1 SGHVS and CDR2 FQNEAQ. CDR3 region: CASSIKPTGVLADTQYF. CDR3 DNA: TGTGCCAGCAGCATTAAACCTACAGGGGTGCTCGCAGATACGCAGTATTTT. The complete variable domain, with remaining parts taken from reference TRBV7-8 and TRBJ2-3, reads GAGVSQSPRYKVAKRGQDVALRCDPISGHVSLFWYQQALGQGPEFLTYFQNEAQLDKSGLPSDRFFAERPEGSVSTLKIQRTQQEDSAVYLCASSIKPTGVLADTQYFGPGTRLTVL.

This clonotype was seen many times. This rearrangement joins TRBV20-1 to TRBJ2-5; 8 bases align to TRBD1. J was trimmed by 5 bases and V by 0 bases; bases with no gene match: 17. Germline loops: CDR1 DFQATT, CDR2 SNEGSKA (reference sequence). This CDR3 is 18 amino acids long. CDR3 DNA sequence: TGCAGTGCTAGAGATCTCCCGGGACAGGCCTACGATGGGGAGACCCAGTACTTC. It codes for CSARDLPGQAYDGETQYF.

The chain uses TRBV27 and TRBJ2-7; D is ambiguous. Trimming left V 3 bases short and J 1 base short, with 7 bases between. Germline CDR1 reads MNHEY; CDR2 reads SMNVEV (reference sequence). CDR3 length equals 13 residues. The CDR3, as DNA: TGTGCCAGCAGTTTTGCCCAGTCCTACGAGCAGTACTTC. It yields the protein CASSFAQSYEQYF.

This clonotype has a count of ten or more. The gene calls are TRBV5-1 and TRBJ1-1; D is possibly TRBD1 (5 bases). V was cut by 0 bases and J by 4 bases, with 13 bases left in between. The CDR3 is 15 amino acids. The germline gives CDR1 SGHRS, CDR2 YFSETQ. Here the CDR3 reads CASSLDHPGGTEAFF. The CDR3, as DNA: TGCGCCAGCAGCTTGGACCACCCGGGGGGCACTGAAGCTTTCTTT.

This clonotype was seen just once. The genes are TRBV2 and TRBJ2-1, with a tentative D call TRBD2 (5 bases). The CDR3 runs to 11 residues. The V gene lost 8 bases and the J gene lost 5 bases, with 7 bases spanning the gap. Looked up from germline, CDR1 is SNHLY and CDR2 is FYNNEI. In DNA form, the CDR3 reads TGTGCCAGCGAGGGCCACAATGAGCAGTTCTTC. It translates to CASEGHNEQFF.

This clonotype has ten or more counts. The chain uses TRBV5-1 and TRBJ2-1, with TRBD2 matching 7 bases. Germline assignment: CDR1 SGHRS and CDR2 YFSETQ. Germline trimming cut 7 bases from V and 10 bases from J; bases unmatched to any gene: 17. This CDR3 region has 15 residues. The CDR3 spells CASRYALGDYEEQFF. CDR3 coding DNA: TGCGCCAGCCGCTACGCTTTAGGGGACTATGAAGAGCAGTTCTTC.

At least ten counts were recorded for this clonotype. This chain connects TRBV20-1 to TRBJ1-2; 7 positions agree with TRBD1. This CDR3 is built from 13 residues. V shed 5 bases, J shed 8 bases, and the junction held 11 bases outside the gene matches. Germline CDR1 and CDR2: DFQATT and SNEGSKA (reference sequence). DNA of the CDR3: TGCAGTGCTTCAGACAGGGCCACCGAGGGCTACACCTTC. Encoded protein: CSASDRATEGYTF.